A single count supports the clone carrying this T cell receptor beta chain. TCRdb keeps only in-frame clones here, not all; method: immunoSEQ multiplex PCR. The sample shows 80,000 or so clones, 90% of them seen only once. The sample originates from a study of T cell responses to AZD1222 COVID-19 vaccine. Per germline, CDR1 LNHNV and CDR2 YYDKDF (reference sequence). The length of the CDR3 is 15 residues. Trimming left V 1 base short and J 4 bases short, with 14 bases between. The sample in question was peripheral blood, obtained 28 days after the second AZD1222 dose. This chain joins TRBV15 and TRBJ2-7; D gene uncertain. The sequence came from an adult who received the AZD1222 COVID-19 vaccine. The CDR3 region is CATSRVGGPGYEQYF. The DNA of the CDR3 is TGTGCCACCAGCAGAGTTGGCGGACCCGGGTACGAGCAGTACTTC.